This note documents a single T cell receptor (beta chain) sequence. Its target is not known. Nucleic acids came from premalignant or tumor cells enriched by macro-dissection. Repertoires were generated with immunoSEQ multiplex PCR, while TCRdb's copy carries only in-frame clones and drops some. The table records tens of thousands of clones, around three quarters of them present only once. This sample was included in a study of immune evolution from preneoplasia to lung adenocarcinoma. Whole-study results and caveats: Top clone frequencies peaked in normal lung, apparently declining through invasive adenocarcinoma. Later-stage lesions seemingly showed higher T cell density and diversity than normal lung. T cell clonality was higher in KRAS-mutant than EGFR-mutant or wild-type nodules.

The source material was FFPE invasive lung adenocarcinoma tissue. The TCR was taken from a person aged 55 to 70 with lung adenocarcinoma.

Written as DNA, the CDR3 is TGTGCCAGCAGTTTAGGGGGATGGCAGGGGGCAACTGAAGCTTTCTTT. It translates to CASSLGGWQGATEAFF. The V gene is TRBV28, the J gene TRBJ1-1; 8 bases align to TRBD1. The CDR3 runs 16 residues. With 2 bases clipped from V and 5 bases from J, the junction kept 10 bases outside the gene matches. Germline loops: CDR1 MDHEN, CDR2 SYDVKM.